The clone carrying this TCR beta chain was detected only a few times. At one of its ends the junction is not consistent with the germline gene, which may arise from a read error. This specimen comes from a study of blood T cell repertoires in COVID-19. Study-level background: The United States, Italy and Spain were the sources of the acute and convalescent COVID-19 samples. T cells, B-cell-depleted T cells, or PBMCs provided the cDNA or gDNA that served as material.

Repertoires were generated with immunoSEQ multiplex PCR, while TCRdb's copy carries only in-frame clones and drops some. The data contain around 220,000 clones, roughly nine tenths of them singletons. The CDR3 has 19 residues. Germline assignment: CDR1 SSHAT and CDR2 FNYEAQ (reference sequence). The sample consisted of PBMCs or T cells enriched from blood (not recorded which). The chain employs TRBV7-7 and TRBJ2-7; 11 bases are a match to TRBD2. The sequence was obtained from a woman in her twenties or thirties with acute COVID-19. The CDR3 DNA reads as TGTGCTAGCAGCTTCCCCCACCTTAGCGGGAGGGCCAGGTTTGACGAGCAGTACTTC. Translating gives CASSFPHLSGRARFDEQYF.